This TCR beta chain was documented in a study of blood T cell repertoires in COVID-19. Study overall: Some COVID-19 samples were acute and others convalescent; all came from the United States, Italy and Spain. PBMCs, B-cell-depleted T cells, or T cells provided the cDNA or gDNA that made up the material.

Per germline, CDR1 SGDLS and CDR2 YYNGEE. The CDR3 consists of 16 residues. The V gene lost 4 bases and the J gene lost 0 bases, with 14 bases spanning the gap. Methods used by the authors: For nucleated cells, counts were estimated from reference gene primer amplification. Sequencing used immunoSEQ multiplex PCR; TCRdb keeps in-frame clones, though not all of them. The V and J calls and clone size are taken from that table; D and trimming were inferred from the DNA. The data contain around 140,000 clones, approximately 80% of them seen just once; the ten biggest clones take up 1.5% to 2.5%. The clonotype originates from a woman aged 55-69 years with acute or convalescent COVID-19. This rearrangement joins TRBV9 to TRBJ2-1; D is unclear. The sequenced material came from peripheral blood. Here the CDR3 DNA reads TGTGCCAGCAGCCCCGCAGCGATGAGCTCCTACAATGAGCAGTTCTTC. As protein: CASSPAAMSSYNEQFF.